Shown below are 24 T cell receptor beta chains from a single sample sequenced in a study of Ad26.COV2.S vaccination and SARS-CoV-2 variants. The treatment is: about 20 received Ad26.COV2.S at low or high dose, single or two shots; about 5 received placebo; per-sample allocation not given. Specimen acquisition occurred on day 63 following the initial vaccine or placebo injection. Clones were sequenced by immunoSEQ multiplex PCR, and TCRdb holds only the in-frame ones, with some missing. The sample lists roughly 400,000 clones, 80% to 95% occurring once. Material: peripheral blood, obtained in a trial of Ad26.COV2.S vaccine versus placebo. These receptors came from a person between 18 and 65 years old who received the Ad26.COV2.S COVID-19 vaccine or a placebo.

The chain is built from TRBV10-3 and TRBJ2-3; 9 positions match TRBD1. CDR3 length: 16 residues. V was pared by 5 bases and J by 3 bases, with 9 bases of the junction left unmatched. The germline gives CDR1 ENHRY, CDR2 SYGVKD. This CDR3 is CAISLTGTGLTDTQYF. In nucleotides, the CDR3 is TGTGCCATCAGTCTAACTGGGACAGGGTTGACAGATACGCAGTATTTT.

The chain links TRBV28 to TRBJ2-7, with 8 nucleotides matching TRBD1. Per the germline V gene, CDR1 is MDHEN and CDR2 is SYDVKM. The CDR3 spans 14 residues. Unmatched junction bases numbered 10, after V lost 6 bases and J lost 6 bases. CDR3 coding DNA: TGTGCCAGCAGGGGGGCCGACAGGGGTCGCGAGCAGTACTTC. It encodes CASRGADRGREQYF.

The rearrangement joins TRBV6-5 to TRBJ1-2; D call uncertain. V lost 5 bases to trimming and J lost 0 bases, with 13 bases between them. This CDR3 is built from 15 residues. Germline values: CDR1 MNHEY, CDR2 SVGAGI. The CDR3 DNA reads as TGTGCCAGCAGTCGTACAGCATCCTCTAACTATGGCTACACCTTC. Translated, it gives CASSRTASSNYGYTF.

The V and J genes are TRBV19 and TRBJ1-2; D is undetermined. V was shortened by 8 bases and J by 8 bases, with 18 bases between the two germline ends. Germline assignment: CDR1 LNHDA and CDR2 SQIVND (reference sequence). This CDR3 has 13 amino acids. CDR3 nucleotide sequence: TGTGCCAGTGATACCTCGGGCGCGGGAGGCTACACCTTC. It codes for CASDTSGAGGYTF.

The V call is TRBV9, the J call TRBJ1-2, with 8 bases matching TRBD1. The length of the CDR3 is 13 residues. The trim removed 5 bases at V and 4 bases at J, leaving 4 bases unmatched. Germline CDR1 SGDLS, CDR2 YYNGEE. CDR3 DNA sequence: TGTGCCAGCAGAGGAGACAGGGGCTATGGCTACACCTTC. Its translation is CASRGDRGYGYTF.

The table lists this clone with a count of one. The chain couples TRBV6-2 or TRBV6-3 to TRBJ2-5; 7 bases align to TRBD1. The germline V gene encodes CDR1 MNHEY and CDR2 SVGEGT. The CDR3 contains 21 residues. J was trimmed by 2 bases and V by 0 bases; bases with no gene match: 21. In nucleotides, the CDR3 is TGTGCCAGCAGTTACTCGACCTCAGCTTTTACGGGGACAGACCTTCAAGAGACCCAGTACTTC. It encodes CASSYSTSAFTGTDLQETQYF.

The chain recombines TRBV7-9 with TRBJ1-3; D gene ambiguous. Trimming cost V 7 bases and J 0 bases, with 7 bases left between them. CDR1 and CDR2 from the germline V gene are SEHNR and FQNEAQ (reference sequence). The CDR3 extends over 13 amino acids. The CDR3 protein is CASIEISGNTIYF. The CDR3 nucleotides read TGTGCCAGCATCGAGATCTCTGGAAACACCATATATTTT.

This chain connects TRBV5-4 to TRBJ1-6; D might be TRBD1 (5 bases). Germline V gives CDR1 SGHNT, CDR2 YYREEE (reference sequence). V shed 4 bases and J shed 6 bases, with 14 bases lying between them. The CDR3 runs 15 residues. The CDR3 reads CASSRGTDSNSPLHF. The DNA for the CDR3 is TGTGCCAGCAGCCGGGGGACGGATAGTAATTCACCCCTCCACTTT.

This clone has more than one count but fewer than ten. Other nucleotide sequences from this sample produce the same CDR3. The gene calls are TRBV7-9 and TRBJ2-1, with TRBD1 as a possible D gene (5 bases). Germline V gene lookup returns CDR1 SEHNR and CDR2 FQNEAQ (reference sequence). Deletions cut 4 bases from V and 6 bases from J, with 10 bases between. The CDR3 has 13 amino acids. CDR3 bases: TGTGCCAGCAGCTCCAATCAGGGCAATGAGCAGTTCTTC. Its protein is CASSSNQGNEQFF.

The rearrangement uses TRBV4-3 and TRBJ2-3; D is possibly TRBD1 or TRBD2 (5 bases each). The germline V gene has CDR1 LGHNA and CDR2 YSLEER. The V gene lost 4 bases and the J gene lost 0 bases, with 8 bases spanning the gap. The CDR3 extends over 14 amino acids. The CDR3 region has the DNA TGCGCCAGCAGCCGAGGGGTCAGCACAGATACGCAGTATTTT. This codes for CASSRGVSTDTQYF.

The chain has TRBV18 and TRBJ2-2; 7 nucleotides match TRBD1. CDR1 is KGHSH and CDR2 is LQKENI in the germline V gene. The CDR3 sequence is 15 residues long. Trimming removed 8 bases from V and 0 bases from J; junction bases left unmatched: 6. CDR3 nucleotide sequence: TGTGCCAGCCCCAGACAGGGCCCGAACACCGGGGAGCTGTTTTTT. It encodes CASPRQGPNTGELFF.

The V and J genes are TRBV19 and TRBJ1-5; 7 bases agree with TRBD1. CDR1 is LNHDA, CDR2 SQIVND, per germline (reference sequence). Trimming removed 8 bases from V and 5 bases from J; junction bases left unmatched: 6. This CDR3 is 13 amino acids long. The CDR3 DNA follows: TGTGCCAGTTTGGGACAGCGGGATCAGCCCCAGCATTTT. This encodes CASLGQRDQPQHF.

The chain recombines TRBV7-8 with TRBJ2-7; 9 bases line up with TRBD1. The V gene end was trimmed by 5 bases and the J gene end by 2 bases; junction bases not matched to a gene: 4. The germline V gene encodes CDR1 SGHVS and CDR2 FQNEAQ. The CDR3 sequence is 14 residues long. The CDR3 region is CASSLRDRAYEQYF. The CDR3 DNA sequence: TGTGCCAGCAGCCTGAGGGACAGGGCCTACGAGCAGTACTTC. The full variable domain, its missing parts supplied by reference TRBV7-8 and TRBJ2-7, is GAGVSQSPRYKVAKRGQDVALRCDPISGHVSLFWYQQALGQGPEFLTYFQNEAQLDKSGLPSDRFFAERPEGSVSTLKIQRTQQEDSAVYLCASSLRDRAYEQYFGPGTRLTVT.

The chain links TRBV6-5 to TRBJ1-1; no clear D. CDR3 length: 14 amino acids. Between the trimmed V and J ends, which lost 4 bases and 5 bases, there was a span of 14 bases. The germline V gene encodes CDR1 MNHEY and CDR2 SVGAGI. CDR3 in DNA: TGTGCCAGCAGTTTCAGCCCCCTGCAGACTGAAGCTTTCTTT. This gives the protein CASSFSPLQTEAFF.

The V gene is TRBV25-1, the J gene TRBJ2-3; 10 bases agree with TRBD2. The CDR3 totals 15 residues. Trimming at V came to 1 base and at J to 4 bases, leaving 2 bases not matched to a gene. CDR1 MGHDK and CDR2 SYGVNS come from the germline V gene. CDR3 in amino acids: CASSEWGLASDTQYF. The CDR3 region has the DNA TGTGCCAGCAGTGAATGGGGACTAGCGTCAGATACGCAGTATTTT.

The rearrangement links TRBV7-6 to TRBJ2-1; 7 bases fit TRBD2. Germline V gene data show CDR1 as SGHVS and CDR2 as FNYEAQ. CDR3 length equals 18 residues. V was pared by 5 bases and J by 3 bases, with 16 bases of the junction left unmatched. The CDR3, as DNA: TGTGCCAGCAGCGGAAGACCCGGGACTATTAAACTCTACAATGAGCAGTTCTTC. This sequence encodes CASSGRPGTIKLYNEQFF.

This sequence joins TRBV25-1 and TRBJ2-4; D call uncertain. CDR1 and CDR2 from the germline V gene are MGHDK and SYGVNS. CDR3 length equals 18 residues. Trimming removed 1 base at V and 11 bases at J, with 27 bases between. The CDR3 nucleotides read TGTGCCAGCAGTGAATTAAACCCCCCGGGTGGCCGGGCGCACCTTCAGTACTTC. Encoded protein: CASSELNPPGGRAHLQYF.

This chain uses TRBV18 with TRBJ1-3, with D perhaps TRBD1 (5 bases). Germline V gene data show CDR1 as KGHSH and CDR2 as LQKENI. The length of the CDR3 is 14 residues. Deletions cut 6 bases from V and 1 base from J, with 10 bases between. CDR3 protein: CASSGVKSGNTIYF. CDR3 bases: TGTGCCAGCTCGGGGGTGAAGTCTGGAAACACCATATATTTT.

V usage is TRBV6-6 and J usage is TRBJ2-1, with D possibly TRBD2 on 5 matching bases. V was cut by 2 bases and J by 3 bases, with 8 bases left in between. The CDR3 spans 14 residues. CDR1 is MNHNY, CDR2 SVGAGI, per germline (reference sequence). The DNA for the CDR3 is TGTGCCAGCAGTTACGGTGGGAGCTACAATGAGCAGTTCTTC. Its protein is CASSYGGSYNEQFF.

This rearrangement joins TRBV6-2 or TRBV6-3 to TRBJ2-3; tentatively, D is TRBD2 (6 bases). The CDR3 sequence is 14 residues long. Looked up from germline, CDR1 is MNHEY and CDR2 is SVGEGT. V lost 5 bases and J 3 bases, leaving 12 bases between the germline ends. The chain's CDR3 is CASSGGTVTDTQYF. CDR3 DNA sequence: TGTGCCAGCAGTGGCGGGACTGTAACAGATACGCAGTATTTT.

The genes are TRBV27 and TRBJ2-1; no reliable D call. V lost 1 base, J lost 8 bases, and 12 bases lay in between. Germline CDR1 MNHEY, CDR2 SMNVEV (reference sequence). The CDR3 extends over 14 amino acids. CDR3 region: CASSLWPMDHEQFF. CDR3 nucleotides: TGTGCCAGCAGTTTATGGCCTATGGACCATGAGCAGTTCTTC.

This rearrangement joins TRBV9 to TRBJ1-1; 8 bases align to TRBD1. Germline V gene lookup returns CDR1 SGDLS and CDR2 YYNGEE. Germline trimming cut 0 bases from V and 1 base from J; bases unmatched to any gene: 2. The CDR3 is 15 amino acids. In nucleotides, the CDR3 is TGTGCCAGCAGCGTAGAGACAGGGGCGAACACTGAAGCTTTCTTT. This sequence encodes CASSVETGANTEAFF.

This chain joins TRBV18 and TRBJ2-3; D is unclear. Germline loops: CDR1 KGHSH, CDR2 LQKENI. The CDR3 length is 14 residues. V was shortened by 1 base and J by 5 bases, with 10 bases between the two germline ends. In DNA form, the CDR3 reads TGTGCCAGCTCACCACTTACCTCAAGAGATACGCAGTATTTT. This codes for CASSPLTSRDTQYF.

The genes are TRBV6-2 or TRBV6-3 and TRBJ2-3; TRBD2 agrees at 9 bases. The V gene's germline CDR1 is MNHEY and CDR2 SVGEGT. The CDR3 contains 16 residues. The ends lost 4 bases at V and 3 bases at J; junction bases unmatched: 8. The CDR3 coding sequence is TGTGCCAGCAGTTCTATTCTAGCGGGGCTGACAGATACGCAGTATTTT. As protein: CASSSILAGLTDTQYF.